This T cell receptor (beta chain) was identified during a study of naive and memory T cell subsets. General observations from the study: The RNA method is potentially sensitive to activation and differentiation changes.

A UMI-containing oligonucleotide was joined by 3' ligation to the TCR cDNA template. Adult healthy volunteers gave 2.5 ml peripheral blood for whole-blood RNA. V lost 5 bases to trimming and J lost 0 bases, with 13 bases between them. The CDR3 length is 16 residues. Germline CDR1 and CDR2: SEHNR and FQNEAQ (reference sequence). Amplification of ligated cDNA took four PCR rounds with SP2 and nested alpha and beta constant primers. In TCRdb, the 5' RACE reads were re-called with MiXCR into one record per CDR3 protein. The sample has roughly 60,000 distinct CDR3 sequences; 6% to 8.5% are singletons. This clonotype was counted ten times or more. What it binds is not known.

The sequence was collected from a female donor in good health. This chain connects TRBV7-9 to TRBJ2-2, with D possibly matching TRBD1 (6 bases). The DNA for the CDR3 is TGTGCCAGCAGCCCATTGGACAGTTCGAACACCGGGGAGCTGTTTTTT. This gives the protein CASSPLDSSNTGELFF.